The following is a T cell receptor beta chain sequence with its context. The target antigen is unknown. Method: immunoSEQ multiplex PCR; TCRdb's copy keeps in-frame clones and lacks some. Counted here are over 90,000 clones, over 70% occurring once; the ten biggest clones make up 15% to 20%. CDR3 length: 12 residues. V was shortened by 6 bases and J by 10 bases, with 15 bases between the two germline ends. Germline V gives CDR1 MNHEY, CDR2 SVGAGI. The data were obtained in a study of Ad26.COV2.S vaccination and SARS-CoV-2 variants. General observations from the study: Among vaccine recipients, spike-specific TCR breadth exceeded that of placebo recipients.

V gene TRBV6-5 combines with J gene TRBJ2-5; D is unresolved. The TCR originated in a human donor who had recovered from COVID-19. This specimen consisted of peripheral blood, obtained after recovery from COVID-19. CDR3 amino acids: CASSLNRPHQYF. DNA for the CDR3: TGTGCCAGCAGCCTAAACCGTCCCCACCAGTACTTC.